This TCR beta chain was recovered during a study of T cells in Graves' hyperthyroidism and ophthalmopathy. General study results and limits: Median prediction lead before ophthalmopathy onset was 6 to 8 months with the model.

Amplification of TCR beta CDR3 regions was performed using RNA transcripts as template. Using the HTBI primer set, a first-round RT-PCR was run on the TCR CDR3. TCRdb reprocessed the multiplex PCR reads with MiXCR, giving one entry per CDR3 protein. The sample carries approximately 400,000 distinct CDR3 sequences, more than 12% recorded once. Patients with uncontrolled infections, other autoimmune diseases, pregnancy or lactation were excluded. Turning to this clonotype: Antigen specificity is unknown.

Germline loops: CDR1 MDHEN, CDR2 SYDVKM. The CDR3 is 12 amino acids. V lost 8 bases and J 9 bases, leaving 14 bases between the germline ends. Input material: blood. This TCR was recovered from a man aged 45 to 65 with Graves' ophthalmopathy. The chain carries TRBV28 and TRBJ2-1, with D possibly matching TRBD2 (6 bases). The CDR3 DNA is TGTGCCAGCTTTACTAGCTTCAGTGAGCAGTTCTTC. Its translation is CASFTSFSEQFF. Based on the CDR3 plus reference TRBV28 and TRBJ2-1, the full variable domain is DVKVTQSSRYLVKRTGEKVFLECVQDMDHENMFWYRQDPGLGLRLIYFSYDVKMKEKGDIPEGYSVSREKKERFSLILESASTNQTSMYLCASFTSFSEQFFGPGTRLTVL.